A single sample is the source of the 30 T cell receptor beta chains below, sequenced in a study of blood T cell repertoires in COVID-19. Produced via immunoSEQ multiplex PCR; TCRdb's table is partial and in-frame only. The table lists some 300,000 clones, 88% of them singletons. The sample taken for sequencing was peripheral blood. The receptors stem from a woman under 40 who had recovered from COVID-19.

The chain uses TRBV30 and TRBJ2-7; possible D gene TRBD1, 5 bases. Germline V gene lookup returns CDR1 GTSNPN and CDR2 SVGIG (reference sequence). This CDR3 has 14 residues. V gave up 4 bases and J gave up 2 bases, with 15 bases separating them. The CDR3 sequence is CAWNSGNSPYEQYF. The CDR3 DNA follows: TGTGCCTGGAACTCAGGGAATTCCCCCTACGAGCAGTACTTC.

The chain combines TRBV18 with TRBJ1-1; maybe TRBD1 (5 bases). Germline V gene sequence: CDR1 KGHSH, CDR2 LQKENI. Trimming stripped 6 bases from V and 4 bases from J, with 21 bases between. The CDR3 has 16 amino acids. The CDR3 here is CASSGGTRARATEAFF. The CDR3 nucleotides are TGTGCCAGCTCGGGGGGAACAAGGGCGAGGGCCACTGAAGCTTTCTTT. Full variable domain (remainder filled in from reference TRBV18 and TRBJ1-1): NAGVMQNPRHLVRRRGQEARLRCSPMKGHSHVYWYRQLPEEGLKFMVYLQKENIIDESGMPKERFSAEFPKEGPSILRIQQVVRGDSAAYFCASSGGTRARATEAFFGQGTRLTVV.

V usage is TRBV6-5 and J usage is TRBJ2-5, with D tentatively TRBD2 (6 bases). The CDR3 totals 15 residues. The germline V gene has CDR1 MNHEY and CDR2 SVGAGI. V was clipped by 5 bases and J by 4 bases, with 17 bases between them. DNA for the CDR3: TGTGCCAGCAGTCCCTGGGACTCGTCGGGAGAGACCCAGTACTTC. Protein sequence: CASSPWDSSGETQYF.

The rearrangement uses TRBV19 and TRBJ1-1, with D perhaps TRBD1 (6 bases). The V end was cut by 8 bases, the J end by 1 base, with 14 bases between. Germline CDR1 and CDR2: LNHDA and SQIVND (reference sequence). The CDR3 has 14 residues. CDR3 DNA sequence: TGTGCCAGTTCGTTACGGGGACAGAACACTGAAGCTTTCTTT. Translating gives CASSLRGQNTEAFF.

This rearrangement joins TRBV5-1 to TRBJ2-3, with TRBD2 identical over 11 bases. With 4 bases clipped from V and 2 bases from J, the junction kept 6 bases outside the gene matches. Germline loops: CDR1 SGHRS, CDR2 YFSETQ. This CDR3 is 16 amino acids long. Written as DNA, the CDR3 is TGCGCCAGCAGCGTCCCGACTAGCGGGGTCACAGATACGCAGTATTTT. This translates into CASSVPTSGVTDTQYF.

The J gene is TRBJ2-3, the V gene TRBV7-8; 8 nucleotides line up with TRBD2. CDR3 size: 17 residues. Germline CDR1 SGHVS, CDR2 FQNEAQ. The ends lost 5 bases at V and 1 base at J; junction bases unmatched: 11. CDR3 nucleotides: TGTGCCAGCAGCCCTCTTAGCGGGGATGGCGGCACAGATACGCAGTATTTT. Translating gives CASSPLSGDGGTDTQYF.

V is TRBV6-5 and J is TRBJ1-2; D might be TRBD1 (5 bases). The CDR3 is 12 residues long. CDR1 and CDR2 from the germline V gene are MNHEY and SVGAGI. V was clipped by 6 bases and J by 10 bases, with 15 bases between them. The CDR3 nucleotides read TGTGCCAGCAGAGACAGTAGGCGGGACTACACCTTC. Protein product: CASRDSRRDYTF.

V is TRBV20-1 and J is TRBJ2-3, with 8 bases matching TRBD2. The CDR3 has 15 amino acids. Germline assignment: CDR1 DFQATT and CDR2 SNEGSKA (reference sequence). V shed 3 bases, J shed 0 bases, and the junction held 5 bases outside the gene matches. CDR3 sequence: CSASAGGSSTDTQYF. The CDR3, as DNA: TGCAGTGCTAGTGCGGGGGGATCAAGCACAGATACGCAGTATTTT.

The chain couples TRBV5-4 to TRBJ2-5; TRBD2 aligns across 14 bases. The CDR3 extends over 16 amino acids. Per the germline V gene, CDR1 is SGHNT and CDR2 is YYREEE (reference sequence). V gave up 3 bases and J gave up 11 bases; unmatched junction bases: 12. The CDR3 DNA follows: TGTGCCAGCAGCTCCGGACTAGCGGGGGGCCGGTTGGTACAGTACTTC. It yields the protein CASSSGLAGGRLVQYF.

This rearrangement joins TRBV7-2 to TRBJ2-7; weak D call: TRBD2 (6 bases). The length of the CDR3 is 14 residues. Per germline, CDR1 SGHTA and CDR2 FQGNSA. V dropped 0 bases and J dropped 3 bases, with 9 bases sitting between them. The CDR3 bases are TGTGCCAGCAGCTTAGCGGGGGGTTACTACGAGCAGTACTTC. Protein: CASSLAGGYYEQYF.

The rearrangement uses TRBV9 and TRBJ2-1; 7 bases are shared with TRBD2. This CDR3 is built from 15 residues. The trim removed 4 bases at V and 4 bases at J, leaving 8 bases unmatched. CDR1 and CDR2 from the germline V gene are SGDLS and YYNGEE. The CDR3 spells CASSTGGRTYNEQFF. In nucleotides, the CDR3 is TGTGCCAGCAGCACCGGGGGGAGGACATACAATGAGCAGTTCTTC.

The chain's CDR3 is CSVGRFTSSGNTIYF. As DNA, the CDR3 is TGCAGCGTTGGGAGGTTCACGAGCTCTGGAAACACCATATATTTT. The chain has TRBV29-1 and TRBJ1-3; D is ambiguous. Germline-derived CDR1 and CDR2 are SQVTM and ANQGSEA. CDR3 length equals 15 residues. Trimming left V 4 bases short and J 0 bases short, with 13 bases between.

The chain links TRBV11-2 to TRBJ2-3; TRBD2 is a possible D gene (6 bases). With 5 bases removed from V and 6 bases from J, the gap between germline ends came to 6 bases. CDR1 and CDR2 (germline): SGHAT, FQNNGV. The CDR3 is made up of 11 amino acids. The CDR3 loop reads CASSAGDTQYF. In DNA form, the CDR3 reads TGTGCCAGCAGCGCGGGGGATACGCAGTATTTT.

The V and J genes are TRBV28 and TRBJ1-5; 7 nucleotides match TRBD1. The CDR3 has 15 residues. V was pared by 3 bases and J by 5 bases, with 7 bases of the junction left unmatched. The V gene's germline CDR1 is MDHEN and CDR2 SYDVKM. The CDR3: CASSFRQGRHQPQHF. The CDR3 nucleotides read TGTGCCAGCAGTTTTAGACAGGGAAGACATCAGCCCCAGCATTTT.

The chain has TRBV6-5 and TRBJ2-3, with D possibly matching TRBD1 (6 bases). The V gene lost 8 bases and the J gene lost 0 bases, with 15 bases spanning the gap. CDR1 and CDR2 (germline): MNHEY, SVGAGI. The CDR3 covers 15 residues. CDR3 coding DNA: TGTGCCAGCTGTCGAGGGGGTCTTAGCACAGATACGCAGTATTTT. The encoded protein is CASCRGGLSTDTQYF.

The J gene is TRBJ1-5, the V gene TRBV7-8, with 7 bases aligning to TRBD1. The germline CDR1 and CDR2 sequences are SGHVS and FQNEAQ. V lost 5 bases, J lost 0 bases, and 4 bases stayed unmatched. The CDR3 extends over 15 amino acids. The CDR3 DNA is TGTGCCAGCAGCAGAACAGGGGATAGCAATCAGCCCCAGCATTTT. This translates into CASSRTGDSNQPQHF.

The chain combines TRBV7-2 with TRBJ1-4; D is ambiguous. The CDR3 runs to 13 residues. With 2 bases removed from V and 5 bases from J, the gap between germline ends came to 6 bases. Germline values: CDR1 SGHTA, CDR2 FQGNSA. The CDR3 sequence is CASSLPLNEKLFF. CDR3 sequence (DNA): TGTGCCAGCAGCTTACCCCTCAATGAAAAACTGTTTTTT.

The CDR3 DNA reads as TGTGCCAGCAGTCCAATCGGGGACAGACTAATCTCTGGAAACACCATATATTTT. Encoded protein: CASSPIGDRLISGNTIYF. The chain has TRBV28 and TRBJ1-3, with 7 bases fitting TRBD1. There are 18 residues in the CDR3. The V and J ends lost 5 bases and 0 bases, in that order; junction bases with no gene match: 13. CDR1 and CDR2 from the germline V gene are MDHEN and SYDVKM.

This clone was detected once. This sequence joins TRBV7-7 and TRBJ2-3; D is perhaps TRBD2 (6 bases). The germline V and J ends were trimmed by 5 bases and 4 bases, with 19 bases remaining between them. Germline CDR1 and CDR2: SSHAT and FNYEAQ (reference sequence). This CDR3 region has 16 residues. The CDR3 region is CASSPGLLVTADTQYF. CDR3 DNA: TGTGCCAGCAGCCCGGGACTTCTAGTGACAGCAGATACGCAGTATTTT. The variable domain in full, with the rest retrieved from reference TRBV7-7 and TRBJ2-3, is GAGVSQSPRYKVTKRGQDVTLRCDPISSHATLYWYQQALGQGPEFLTYFNYEAQPDKSGLPSDRFSAERPEGSISTLTIQRTEQRDSAMYRCASSPGLLVTADTQYFGPGTRLTVL.

The chain carries TRBV30 and TRBJ1-5, with a weak D call TRBD1 (5 bases). The germline V and J ends were trimmed by 0 bases and 6 bases, with 12 bases remaining between them. Germline V gene sequence: CDR1 GTSNPN, CDR2 SVGIG (reference sequence). The CDR3 loop spans 14 amino acids. The CDR3 DNA sequence: TGTGCCTGGAGTGTACCGGGGGTACGTCAGCCCCAGCATTTT. This translates into CAWSVPGVRQPQHF.

The chain recombines TRBV6-2 or TRBV6-3 with TRBJ1-5, with a weak D call TRBD1 (5 bases). The V and J ends lost 2 bases and 6 bases respectively, with 17 bases between them. The CDR3 loop spans 16 amino acids. Germline CDR1 and CDR2: MNHEY and SVGEGT. CDR3 in DNA: TGTGCCAGCAGTTACATGGGGGGAGATTCGGCTCAGCCCCAGCATTTT. Amino acids: CASSYMGGDSAQPQHF.

V is TRBV10-3 and J is TRBJ1-6; D unclear. Germline CDR1 ENHRY, CDR2 SYGVKD. The CDR3 length is 13 residues. The V end was cut by 4 bases, the J end by 9 bases, with 10 bases between. The CDR3 region has the DNA TGTGCCATCAGTGCCCAGGCAAGTTCACCCCTCCACTTT. Amino acid sequence: CAISAQASSPLHF.

This rearrangement joins TRBV6-5 to TRBJ2-7; 9 nucleotides align to TRBD1. This CDR3 region has 16 residues. V lost 0 bases and J lost 5; bases outside the gene matches: 8. Germline values: CDR1 MNHEY, CDR2 SVGAGI. The CDR3 DNA reads as TGTGCCAGCAGTTACTCGATGGGGACAGGGTTCCACGAGCAGTACTTC. This sequence encodes CASSYSMGTGFHEQYF.

The chain recombines TRBV9 with TRBJ1-1, with D unclear. CDR3 length: 15 amino acids. Trimming took off 2 bases at V and 1 base at J, with 12 bases between the two ends. Per germline, CDR1 SGDLS and CDR2 YYNGEE. CDR3 region: CASSVNYRGNTEAFF. The DNA for the CDR3 is TGTGCCAGCAGCGTTAACTATCGGGGGAACACTGAAGCTTTCTTT. Using reference TRBV9 and TRBJ1-1 for the parts outside the CDR3, the full variable domain is DSGVTQTPKHLITATGQRVTLRCSPRSGDLSVYWYQQSLDQGLQFLIQYYNGEERAKGNILERFSAQQFPDLHSELNLSSLELGDSALYFCASSVNYRGNTEAFFGQGTRLTVV.

The gene calls are TRBV7-6 and TRBJ1-6; D perhaps matches TRBD1 (5 bases). Germline V gene data show CDR1 as SGHVS and CDR2 as FNYEAQ. With 5 bases removed from V and 2 bases from J, the gap between germline ends came to 16 bases. The CDR3 is 17 amino acids. The CDR3 bases are TGTGCCAGCAGCCCCATTAGTACAGGAACCTATAATTCACCCCTCCACTTT. Protein: CASSPISTGTYNSPLHF.

The chain is built from TRBV7-2 and TRBJ1-4; TRBD1 matches at 7 bases. The CDR3 is 14 residues long. The germline gives CDR1 SGHTA, CDR2 FQGNSA. V gave up 3 bases and J gave up 3 bases; unmatched junction bases: 1. This CDR3 reads CASSFGTANEKLFF. CDR3 nucleotides: TGTGCCAGCAGCTTCGGGACAGCTAATGAAAAACTGTTTTTT.

The gene calls are TRBV11-2 and TRBJ2-3; D remains ambiguous. CDR3 size: 16 residues. CDR1 is SGHAT and CDR2 is FQNNGV in the germline V gene. Deletions cut 1 base from V and 4 bases from J, with 15 bases between. This CDR3 reads CASSLVLFGVPDTQYF. The CDR3 nucleotides read TGTGCCAGCAGCTTAGTCCTTTTTGGAGTCCCAGATACGCAGTATTTT. The full variable domain, its missing parts supplied by reference TRBV11-2 and TRBJ2-3, is EAGVAQSPRYKIIEKRQSVAFWCNPISGHATLYWYQQILGQGPKLLIQFQNNGVVDDSQLPKDRFSAERLKGVDSTLKIQPAKLEDSAVYLCASSLVLFGVPDTQYFGPGTRLTVL.

The chain uses TRBV5-6 and TRBJ2-7; 8 positions agree with TRBD1. J gave up 2 bases and V 6 bases, and 7 bases lay outside the gene matches. Germline-derived CDR1 and CDR2 are SGHDT and YYEEEE. The CDR3 contains 14 residues. The chain's CDR3 is CASTLGTGTYEQYF. The DNA of the CDR3 is TGTGCCAGCACCCTAGGGACAGGTACCTACGAGCAGTACTTC.

The chain is built from TRBV11-2 and TRBJ2-7, with D perhaps TRBD2 (5 bases). Germline V gene data show CDR1 as SGHAT and CDR2 as FQNNGV. This CDR3 is 13 amino acids long. Trimming shortened V by 0 bases and J by 6 bases, and 9 bases separated the two germline ends. In DNA, the CDR3 is TGTGCCAGCAGCTTAGAGCCTAGCCCCGAGCAGTACTTC. This codes for CASSLEPSPEQYF.

The J gene is TRBJ1-2, the V gene TRBV7-9; 10 bases agree with TRBD1. CDR1 is SEHNR and CDR2 is FQNEAQ in the germline V gene (reference sequence). This CDR3 is 15 amino acids long. The trim removed 5 bases at V and 8 bases at J, leaving 11 bases unmatched. In DNA, the CDR3 is TGTGCCAGCAGCGAGGACAGGGGGAAAACTAGAGGCTACACCTTC. This encodes CASSEDRGKTRGYTF.